This T cell receptor beta chain was observed in a study of shared clonotypes between healthy human individuals. Across the whole study: A couple of women and a few men aged 18 to 49 made up the donors. Each donor had three CD4 naive, three CD4 memory, two CD8 naive and one CD8 memory plate.

Terminally differentiated effector memory CD45RA+ cells were excluded from the naive CD8 cells, which were CD45RO-negative and positively selected for CCR7. Nashville, Tennessee was home to all donors, each a Caucasian adult. The V gene lost 4 bases and the J gene lost 7 bases, with 20 bases spanning the gap. The V gene's germline CDR1 is SQVTM and CDR2 ANQGSEA. The CDR3 is 14 amino acids. Sequenced by immunoSEQ multiplex PCR; TCRdb stores in-frame clones only, minus some. This repertoire shows approximately 650,000 clones, over 95% found once; its top ten account for about 0.11%. This clonotype was sampled from a woman in her 30s in good health. The sequenced sample was naive CD8+ T cells sorted from blood. The chain is built from TRBV29-1 and TRBJ2-7, with D tentatively TRBD1 (5 bases). CDR3 bases: TGCAGCGTTGGCTACGACAGACCCTCGGCGGAGCAGTACTTC. Translation: CSVGYDRPSAEQYF.